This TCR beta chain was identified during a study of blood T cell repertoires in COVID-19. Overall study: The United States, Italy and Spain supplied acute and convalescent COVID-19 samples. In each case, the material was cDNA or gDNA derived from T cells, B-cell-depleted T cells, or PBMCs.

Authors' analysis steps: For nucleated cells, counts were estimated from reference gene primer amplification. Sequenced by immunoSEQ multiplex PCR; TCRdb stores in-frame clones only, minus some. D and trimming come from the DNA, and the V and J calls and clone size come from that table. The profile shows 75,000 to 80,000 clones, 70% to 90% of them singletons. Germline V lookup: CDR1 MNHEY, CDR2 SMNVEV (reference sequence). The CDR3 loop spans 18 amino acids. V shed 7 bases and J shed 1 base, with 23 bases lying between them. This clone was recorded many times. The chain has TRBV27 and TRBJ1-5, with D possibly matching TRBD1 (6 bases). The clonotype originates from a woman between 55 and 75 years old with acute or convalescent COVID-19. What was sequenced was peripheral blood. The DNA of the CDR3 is TGTGCCAGCAACCGTTGGGACACAGGTGGGGCAAGCAATCAGCCCCAGCATTTT. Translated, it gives CASNRWDTGGASNQPQHF.